Each of the 22 T cell receptor beta chains below was sequenced from the same sample in a study of T cell responses to AZD1222 COVID-19 vaccine. The method was immunoSEQ multiplex PCR; TCRdb's version includes in-frame clones alone and lacks a portion of them. Of approximately 170,000 clones listed, 90% to 95% are singletons. The specimen comprised peripheral blood, sampled 28 days after the second AZD1222 dose. These receptors originate from an adult who received the AZD1222 COVID-19 vaccine.

The rearrangement uses TRBV21-1 and TRBJ1-2; TRBD1 is the table's D call, not checked against the DNA. TRBV21-1 is shown as a pseudogene. This CDR3 comprises 16 residues. The chain's CDR3 is CASSKGSGTNNYGYTF. CDR3 nucleotide sequence: TGTGCCAGCAGCAAAGGATCCGGGACAAATAACTATGGCTACACCTTC.

This clone was seen just once. The chain employs TRBV9 and TRBJ1-2, with 10 positions matching TRBD1. This CDR3 has 12 amino acids. J gave up 8 bases and V 5 bases, and 3 bases lay outside the gene matches. Germline V lookup: CDR1 SGDLS, CDR2 YYNGEE. This CDR3 reads CASRGQGEGYTF. The CDR3 bases are TGTGCCAGCAGAGGACAGGGGGAGGGCTACACCTTC. The full variable domain, with the rest looked up from reference TRBV9 and TRBJ1-2, is DSGVTQTPKHLITATGQRVTLRCSPRSGDLSVYWYQQSLDQGLQFLIQYYNGEERAKGNILERFSAQQFPDLHSELNLSSLELGDSALYFCASRGQGEGYTFGSGTRLTVV.

V is TRBV19 and J is TRBJ2-4; no clear D gene. The CDR3 runs to 12 residues. Germline V gives CDR1 LNHDA, CDR2 SQIVND (reference sequence). V lost 3 bases to trimming and J lost 5 bases, with 5 bases between them. CDR3 loop: CASSIGQNIQYF. CDR3 sequence (DNA): TGTGCCAGTAGTATCGGGCAAAACATTCAGTACTTC.

The chain uses TRBV6-1 and TRBJ2-7; no definite D call. Per the germline V gene, CDR1 is MNHNS and CDR2 is SASEGT. CDR3 length: 11 amino acids. V was pared by 2 bases and J by 3 bases, with 2 bases between. The CDR3 nucleotides are TGTGCCAGCAGTGAAAACTACGAGCAGTACTTC. It specifies CASSENYEQYF.

Regarding this clone: One end of the junction does not line up with germline, which may come from a read error. This rearrangement joins TRBV19 to TRBJ1-5, with 12 bases identical to TRBD1. Germline V gene lookup returns CDR1 LNHDA and CDR2 SQIVND (reference sequence). The CDR3 is made up of 18 amino acids. CDR3 coding DNA: TGTGCCAGTAGAATAGCGGGGACAGGGGGCGCAGGTAAGCAGCCCCAGCATTTT. It encodes CASRIAGTGGAGKQPQHF. The complete variable domain, with remaining parts taken from reference TRBV19 and TRBJ1-5, reads DGGITQSPKYLFRKEGQNVTLSCEQNLNHDAMYWYRQDPGQGLRLIYYSQIVNDFQKGDIAEGYSVSREKKESFPLTVTSAQKNPTAFYLCASRIAGTGGAGKQPQHFGDGTRLSIL.

The chain couples TRBV7-9 to TRBJ2-7; D unclear. Between the trimmed V and J ends, which lost 6 bases and 6 bases, there was a span of 9 bases. CDR1 is SEHNR and CDR2 is FQNEAQ in the germline V gene (reference sequence). The length of the CDR3 is 11 residues. The CDR3 nucleotides are TGTGCCAGCAGGGCCTCGGGCGAGCAGTACTTC. This sequence encodes CASRASGEQYF.

The V gene is TRBV5-5, the J gene TRBJ2-3; possibly TRBD1 or TRBD2 for D (5 bases each). Germline CDR1 SGHKS, CDR2 YYEKEE (reference sequence). This CDR3 has 14 amino acids. Trimming removed 4 bases from V and 3 bases from J, with 12 bases in between. The CDR3 region is CASSDTRGTDTQYF. CDR3 nucleotide sequence: TGTGCCAGCAGCGACACTAGGGGTACAGATACGCAGTATTTT.

This chain uses TRBV6-1 with TRBJ1-2; 7 bases match TRBD1. Germline V gene lookup returns CDR1 MNHNS and CDR2 SASEGT. The CDR3 covers 14 residues. V was pared by 2 bases and J by 6 bases, with 6 bases of the junction left unmatched. The CDR3 region has the DNA TGTGCCAGCAGTGAACGTTACAGGGGCAATGGCTACACCTTC. Its protein product is CASSERYRGNGYTF.

This clone appeared once. The CDR3 is CASSQRPAGVETQYF. Written as DNA, the CDR3 is TGTGCCAGCAGCCAACGTCCAGCGGGAGTTGAGACCCAGTACTTC. The chain carries TRBV4-2 and TRBJ2-5; 8 nucleotides align to TRBD2. V lost 2 bases, J lost 5 bases, and 7 bases stayed unmatched. The germline V gene has CDR1 LGHNA and CDR2 YNFKEQ. This CDR3 comprises 15 residues.

V gene TRBV7-6 combines with J gene TRBJ1-1, with D perhaps TRBD1 (5 bases). CDR1 and CDR2 from the germline V gene are SGHVS and FNYEAQ. V was clipped by 1 base and J by 1 base, with 10 bases between them. This CDR3 has 15 residues. The CDR3 sequence is CASSLGAGGNTEAFF. The DNA of the CDR3 is TGTGCCAGCAGCTTAGGCGCGGGGGGGAACACTGAAGCTTTCTTT.

CDR3 amino acids: CASSYLVGTDTQYF. The CDR3 DNA reads as TGTGCCAGCAGTTACCTAGTAGGCACAGATACGCAGTATTTT. V is TRBV6-2 or TRBV6-3 and J is TRBJ2-3; D unresolved. Germline CDR1 and CDR2: MNHEY and SVGEGT. This CDR3 is 14 amino acids long. The germline V and J ends were trimmed by 2 bases and 1 base, with 7 bases remaining between them.

The chain carries TRBV6-4 and TRBJ1-2; a weak D match, TRBD1 (6 bases). This CDR3 spans 15 amino acids. Germline V gives CDR1 MRHNA, CDR2 SNTAGT. Trimming shortened V by 8 bases and J by 5 bases, and 21 bases separated the two germline ends. The CDR3 loop is CASQGPPGHLYGYTF. CDR3 DNA: TGTGCCAGCCAGGGTCCACCGGGACACTTGTATGGCTACACCTTC.

This chain uses TRBV27 with TRBJ2-1; no clear D. V lost 5 bases to trimming and J lost 4 bases, with 9 bases between them. The CDR3 contains 13 residues. Germline CDR1 and CDR2: MNHEY and SMNVEV (reference sequence). This CDR3 is CASSPWGYNEQFF. The CDR3 DNA is TGTGCCAGCAGTCCCTGGGGATACAATGAGCAGTTCTTC.

This rearrangement joins TRBV7-9 to TRBJ2-3; D is possibly TRBD2 (5 bases). The V gene's germline CDR1 is SEHNR and CDR2 FQNEAQ (reference sequence). V was trimmed by 3 bases and J by 0 bases, leaving 10 bases between them. The CDR3 spans 15 residues. CDR3 in amino acids: CASSFPGISTDTQYF. CDR3 in DNA: TGTGCCAGCAGCTTCCCGGGGATTAGCACAGATACGCAGTATTTT.

The chain carries TRBV28 and TRBJ1-6, with D hard to call. Germline V gives CDR1 MDHEN, CDR2 SYDVKM. V was shortened by 2 bases and J by 7 bases, with 15 bases between the two germline ends. The CDR3 is 16 amino acids. The CDR3 protein is CASSLPPLGSNSPLHF. In DNA, the CDR3 is TGTGCCAGCAGTTTACCCCCACTTGGTTCAAATTCACCCCTCCACTTT.

The chain carries TRBV9 and TRBJ2-1, with D uncertain. The germline CDR1 and CDR2 sequences are SGDLS and YYNGEE. CDR3 length: 16 amino acids. Trimming left V 0 bases short and J 3 bases short, with 13 bases between. The CDR3 region is CASSVALGPVYNEQFF. CDR3 nucleotide sequence: TGTGCCAGCAGCGTAGCTTTAGGACCTGTCTACAATGAGCAGTTCTTC.

The V and J genes are TRBV12-3 or TRBV12-4 and TRBJ1-1; D remains unclear. This CDR3 comprises 13 residues. Trimming removed 5 bases at V and 1 base at J, with 8 bases between. The CDR3 DNA reads TGTGCCAGCAGTCTCACTCAGAACACTGAAGCTTTCTTT. Encoded protein: CASSLTQNTEAFF.

The chain recombines TRBV28 with TRBJ2-7, with 7 bases that match TRBD1. Germline CDR1 and CDR2: MDHEN and SYDVKM. Losses at the gene ends were 2 bases for V and 3 bases for J; bases not matched to a gene: 13. The CDR3 length is 17 residues. The DNA of the CDR3 is TGTGCCAGCAGTTTAATTCGAGGGACGGGACAGTTCTACGAGCAGTACTTC. Translated, it gives CASSLIRGTGQFYEQYF.

The V and J genes are TRBV9 and TRBJ1-1; D ambiguous. CDR1 is SGDLS, CDR2 YYNGEE, per germline. There are 13 residues in the CDR3. V lost 2 bases and J 2 bases, leaving 7 bases between the germline ends. The CDR3 loop is CASSVAANTEAFF. The CDR3 DNA is TGTGCCAGCAGCGTGGCGGCTAACACTGAAGCTTTCTTT.

The chain recombines TRBV18 with TRBJ2-7; D may be TRBD1 or TRBD2 (5 bases each). V dropped 5 bases and J dropped 4 bases, with 12 bases sitting between them. This CDR3 is built from 13 residues. Germline V lookup: CDR1 KGHSH, CDR2 LQKENI. CDR3 DNA: TGTGCCAGCTCATCCGGGACGCGGTACGAGCAGTACTTC. It yields the protein CASSSGTRYEQYF.

The chain carries TRBV11-3 and TRBJ2-1; 13 bases are a match to TRBD2. CDR3 length equals 16 residues. Germline V gene lookup returns CDR1 SGHNT and CDR2 YENEEA. J lost 4 bases, V lost 4 bases, and 4 bases had no gene match. The CDR3 DNA follows: TGTGCCAGCAGCTCAGGACTAGCGGGAGATTACAATGAGCAGTTCTTC. It encodes CASSSGLAGDYNEQFF. The whole variable domain, filled in from reference TRBV11-3 and TRBJ2-1, reads EAGVVQSPRYKIIEKKQPVAFWCNPISGHNTLYWYLQNLGQGPELLIRYENEEAVDDSQLPKDRFSAERLKGVDSTLKIQPAELGDSAVYLCASSSGLAGDYNEQFFGPGTRLTVL.

The CDR3, as DNA: TGTGCCAGCAGCCGGACAGGGACAGGGCAGCCCCAGCATTTT. Translation: CASSRTGTGQPQHF. The chain is built from TRBV11-2 and TRBJ1-5; 9 nucleotides agree with TRBD1. CDR1 and CDR2 (germline): SGHAT, FQNNGV. This CDR3 comprises 14 residues. The V segment lost 5 bases and the J segment 7 bases; nucleotides outside the gene matches: 6.